Sequencing of this T cell receptor (beta chain) was carried out in a study of T cell clonality in common variable immunodeficiency. General study findings and limits: Common variable immunodeficiency TCR beta sequences reportedly had fewer deletions and N-nucleotide insertions. Compared with controls, CVID subjects had fewer shared TCRbeta clones. T cell subpopulation sequencing would be needed to explain CVID clonality.

There are many counts of this clone. Its antigen is undetermined. Read data end 3 residues before the CDR3 end; the end is taken from the germline J gene. Sequencing used immunoSEQ multiplex PCR; TCRdb keeps in-frame clones, though not all of them. The repertoire yields under 50,000 clones, none seen only once; the top ten contain around 6.3%. V shed 4 bases, J shed 6 bases, and the junction held 8 bases outside the gene matches. Germline-derived CDR1 and CDR2 are SGHDN and FVKESK. This CDR3 spans 15 amino acids. Most patients and controls had Caucasian heritage. The clonotype originates from a person aged 18 to 69 in good health. Sequences were obtained from peripheral blood mononuclear cells. The rearrangement uses TRBV14 and TRBJ2-2, with 7 positions matching TRBD1. The sequenced CDR3 bases are TGTGCCAGCAGCCGAGACAGGGTCGGGTCCGGGGAG. Translated: CASSRDRVGSGE. The full CDR3 sequence reads CASSRDRVGSGELFF.